The 24 T cell receptor beta chains given below trace back to one sample, sequenced in a study of cytomegalovirus exposure and HLA in healthy donors. PCR amplification relied on 60 Vbeta primers (plus 13 Jbeta primers). TCRdb keeps only in-frame clones here, not all; method: immunoSEQ multiplex PCR. The sample spans around 97,000 clones; the ten largest clones claim 3.5%. The sample was PBMCs. Every receptor here comes from a man aged 40-55 years in good health and CMV-seronegative.

This chain joins TRBV6-5 and TRBJ1-2; D call uncertain. The length of the CDR3 is 14 residues. CDR1 and CDR2 (germline): MNHEY, SVGAGI. With 2 bases removed from V and 5 bases from J, the gap between germline ends came to 12 bases. CDR3 sequence reads: CASSYGPAVYGYTF. The CDR3 bases are TGTGCCAGCAGTTACGGTCCCGCAGTTTATGGCTACACCTTC.

DNA for the CDR3: TGTGCCAGTAGTATGGGGGACAGGATCGCGAACACCGGGGAGCTGTTTTTT. It yields the protein CASSMGDRIANTGELFF. The chain uses TRBV19 and TRBJ2-2; 8 bases fit TRBD1. V lost 3 bases, J lost 0 bases, and 6 bases stayed unmatched. Germline lookup yields CDR1 LNHDA and CDR2 SQIVND (reference sequence). CDR3 length equals 17 residues. Based on the CDR3 plus reference TRBV19 and TRBJ2-2, the full variable domain is DGGITQSPKYLFRKEGQNVTLSCEQNLNHDAMYWYRQDPGQGLRLIYYSQIVNDFQKGDIAEGYSVSREKKESFPLTVTSAQKNPTAFYLCASSMGDRIANTGELFFGEGSRLTVL.

The V gene is TRBV5-8, the J gene TRBJ2-7; D is undetermined. The CDR3 spans 14 residues. The V end was cut by 8 bases, the J end by 1 base, with 16 bases between. From germline, CDR1 is SGHTS and CDR2 YDEGEE. The CDR3 DNA reads as TGTGCCAGTAGAAGACTCCGATCATCCTACGAGCAGTACTTC. Translation gives CASRRLRSSYEQYF.

The V and J genes are TRBV11-3 and TRBJ2-1, with D possibly being TRBD2 (6 bases). V lost 5 bases and J 4 bases, leaving 18 bases between the germline ends. Germline V gene data show CDR1 as SGHNT and CDR2 as YENEEA. The length of the CDR3 is 16 residues. This CDR3 reads CASSPAGLSGYNEQFF. CDR3 DNA sequence: TGTGCCAGCAGCCCCGCGGGGTTAAGCGGGTACAATGAGCAGTTCTTC.

V usage is TRBV10-3 and J usage is TRBJ2-4; 8 bases map to TRBD1. Germline V CDR1 and CDR2: ENHRY, SYGVKD. This CDR3 has 16 residues. V gave up 6 bases and J gave up 2 bases; unmatched junction bases: 9. CDR3 residues: CAIRYLDRGSKNIQYF. CDR3 coding DNA: TGTGCCATCAGGTACCTCGACAGGGGATCCAAAAACATTCAGTACTTC.

The genes are TRBV7-2 and TRBJ2-7; TRBD1 matches at 7 bases. In germline, CDR1 is SGHTA, CDR2 FQGNSA. The CDR3 has 14 amino acids. Losses at the gene ends were 5 bases for V and 3 bases for J; bases not matched to a gene: 7. For the CDR3, the DNA is TGTGCCAGCAGCCCCGGGACAGCCGACTACGAGCAGTACTTC. Protein: CASSPGTADYEQYF. Combining the CDR3 with reference TRBV7-2 and TRBJ2-7 gives the whole variable domain GAGVSQSPSNKVTEKGKDVELRCDPISGHTALYWYRQSLGQGLEFLIYFQGNSAPDKSGLPSDRFSAERTGGSVSTLTIQRTQQEDSAVYLCASSPGTADYEQYFGPGTRLTVT.

This chain uses TRBV6-5 with TRBJ1-2; D is possibly TRBD1 (6 bases). The CDR3 sequence is 15 residues long. Per germline, CDR1 MNHEY and CDR2 SVGAGI. Trimming took 5 bases from V and 8 from J, leaving 21 bases between them. The CDR3 loop is CASSRSGTQNQGYTF. For the CDR3, the DNA is TGTGCCAGCAGTCGATCCGGGACACAAAACCAAGGCTACACCTTC.

This chain links TRBV19 with TRBJ1-6, with a weak D call TRBD1 (5 bases). Trimming stripped 5 bases from V and 10 bases from J, with 12 bases between. The CDR3 is made up of 13 amino acids. Germline assignment: CDR1 LNHDA and CDR2 SQIVND (reference sequence). The CDR3 sequence: CASSQIDSSPLHF. The DNA of the CDR3 is TGTGCCAGTAGTCAGATAGACAGCTCACCCCTCCACTTT. The full variable domain, with the rest looked up from reference TRBV19 and TRBJ1-6, is DGGITQSPKYLFRKEGQNVTLSCEQNLNHDAMYWYRQDPGQGLRLIYYSQIVNDFQKGDIAEGYSVSREKKESFPLTVTSAQKNPTAFYLCASSQIDSSPLHFGNGTRLTVT.

V is TRBV29-1 and J is TRBJ1-3; the D gene is possibly TRBD1 (6 bases). Trimming cost V 6 bases and J 0 bases, with 9 bases left between them. The germline gives CDR1 SQVTM, CDR2 ANQGSEA. The CDR3 is 13 amino acids. CDR3 loop: CSVGASSGNTIYF. The CDR3 DNA reads TGCAGCGTGGGGGCGTCCTCTGGAAACACCATATATTTT.

This chain joins TRBV7-2 and TRBJ2-3; 7 positions match TRBD2. V lost 5 bases and J lost 4; bases outside the gene matches: 0. CDR1 and CDR2 (germline): SGHTA, FQGNSA. This CDR3 comprises 12 residues. The DNA of the CDR3 is TGTGCCAGCAGCCGGGAGGCAGATACGCAGTATTTT. Translation gives CASSREADTQYF.

The chain has TRBV18 and TRBJ1-5; D is ambiguous. V shed 2 bases and J shed 3 bases, with 5 bases lying between them. The CDR3 sequence is 13 residues long. The V gene's germline CDR1 is KGHSH and CDR2 LQKENI. CDR3 sequence: CASSPADNQPQHF. CDR3 nucleotides: TGTGCCAGCTCACCAGCAGACAATCAGCCCCAGCATTTT.

This sequence joins TRBV30 and TRBJ2-1; D possibly corresponds to TRBD2 (5 bases). Germline V gene lookup returns CDR1 GTSNPN and CDR2 SVGIG (reference sequence). V shed 3 bases and J shed 10 bases, with 13 bases lying between them. The CDR3 is 12 amino acids. The CDR3 loop reads CAWSGLAGEQFF. The CDR3 coding sequence is TGTGCCTGGAGCGGCCTAGCAGGAGAGCAGTTCTTC.

CDR3 bases: TGTGCCACCAGCTCGGGACAGGGGGCAGAGACCCAGTACTTC. Translated, it gives CATSSGQGAETQYF. This sequence joins TRBV15 and TRBJ2-5; 12 bases match TRBD1. The V gene end was trimmed by 5 bases and the J gene end by 4 bases; junction bases not matched to a gene: 2. Germline CDR1 LNHNV, CDR2 YYDKDF (reference sequence). CDR3 length: 14 residues.

This chain connects TRBV7-2 to TRBJ2-1; 10 nucleotides align to TRBD2. The germline V gene encodes CDR1 SGHTA and CDR2 FQGNSA. V shed 5 bases and J 12 bases; nucleotides not matched to a gene: 10. This CDR3 region has 14 residues. Here the CDR3 DNA reads TGTGCCAGCAGCAGTCGGCTAGCGGGAGTCTGGCAGTTCTTC. Translation: CASSSRLAGVWQFF. The variable domain in full, with the rest retrieved from reference TRBV7-2 and TRBJ2-1, is GAGVSQSPSNKVTEKGKDVELRCDPISGHTALYWYRQSLGQGLEFLIYFQGNSAPDKSGLPSDRFSAERTGGSVSTLTIQRTQQEDSAVYLCASSSRLAGVWQFFGPGTRLTVL.

V gene TRBV18 combines with J gene TRBJ2-2; D remains ambiguous. Trimming removed 4 bases from V and 7 bases from J, with 10 bases in between. CDR3 size: 13 residues. Germline assignment: CDR1 KGHSH and CDR2 LQKENI. The CDR3 here is CASSQLNNGELFF. The CDR3 DNA sequence: TGTGCCAGCTCACAGCTAAATAACGGGGAGCTGTTTTTT.

The chain links TRBV27 to TRBJ2-7; TRBD1 matches 9 bases. The V gene's germline CDR1 is MNHEY and CDR2 SMNVEV (reference sequence). J was trimmed by 4 bases and V by 4 bases; bases with no gene match: 5. The CDR3 has 14 amino acids. The CDR3 protein is CASSSKQGAYEQYF. The CDR3 DNA reads TGTGCCAGCAGTTCAAAACAGGGGGCTTACGAGCAGTACTTC.

This chain links TRBV18 with TRBJ2-5; a weak D match, TRBD1 (6 bases). Trimming stripped 5 bases from V and 2 bases from J, with 27 bases between. CDR1 and CDR2 (germline): KGHSH, LQKENI. The CDR3 spans 19 residues. CDR3 sequence reads: CASSISSSGALSNQETQYF. CDR3 bases: TGTGCCAGCTCAATCTCTTCCTCAGGGGCTTTAAGCAATCAAGAGACCCAGTACTTC.

The chain carries TRBV6-5 and TRBJ2-7; D unresolved. Germline V CDR1 and CDR2: MNHEY, SVGAGI. V lost 6 bases to trimming and J lost 0 bases, with 12 bases between them. The CDR3 consists of 14 residues. The CDR3 loop reads CASRLTGDSYEQYF. For the CDR3, the DNA is TGTGCCAGCAGACTAACTGGTGACTCCTACGAGCAGTACTTC.

The chain has TRBV13 and TRBJ2-1; 7 bases agree with TRBD2. V lost 8 bases to trimming and J lost 6 bases; unmatched junction nucleotides: 7. This CDR3 region has 13 residues. Germline values: CDR1 PRHDT, CDR2 FYEKMQ (reference sequence). The CDR3 spells CASGSGNRNEQFF. The CDR3 DNA reads TGTGCCAGCGGAAGCGGGAACCGCAATGAGCAGTTCTTC.

The chain has TRBV9 and TRBJ2-3; maybe TRBD1 (5 bases). V lost 0 bases and J lost 4, with 15 bases in between. The CDR3 contains 16 residues. Germline-derived CDR1 and CDR2 are SGDLS and YYNGEE. In nucleotides, the CDR3 is TGTGCCAGCAGCGTAGAAGGGGTGAAGGTTTCAGATACGCAGTATTTT. This codes for CASSVEGVKVSDTQYF.

V gene TRBV30 combines with J gene TRBJ1-1; D might be TRBD1 (6 bases). CDR1 GTSNPN and CDR2 SVGIG come from the germline V gene (reference sequence). Trimming stripped 5 bases from V and 4 bases from J, with 14 bases between. The CDR3 contains 13 residues. CDR3 amino acids: CAWATGLGTEAFF. CDR3 nucleotide sequence: TGTGCCTGGGCGACAGGTTTAGGCACTGAAGCTTTCTTT.

The rearrangement links TRBV6-1 to TRBJ2-3, with 12 bases that match TRBD1. CDR3 length: 18 residues. Germline CDR1 MNHNS, CDR2 SASEGT. V dropped 3 bases and J dropped 4; count of bases not matched to a gene: 11. CDR3 protein: CASSEYPVGTGGSDTQYF. The CDR3 DNA sequence: TGTGCCAGCAGTGAGTACCCCGTGGGGACAGGGGGCTCAGATACGCAGTATTTT.

The V gene is TRBV30, the J gene TRBJ2-3; maybe TRBD2 (6 bases). The CDR3 extends over 14 amino acids. CDR1 is GTSNPN and CDR2 is SVGIG in the germline V gene (reference sequence). Trimming left V 2 bases short and J 4 bases short, with 13 bases between. CDR3 region: CAWSTGLRADTQYF. CDR3 nucleotides: TGTGCCTGGAGTACGGGACTCAGAGCAGATACGCAGTATTTT.

This rearrangement joins TRBV28 to TRBJ1-5, with a possible D match to TRBD1 (6 bases). The germline CDR1 and CDR2 sequences are MDHEN and SYDVKM. Between the trimmed V and J ends, which lost 5 bases and 4 bases, there was a span of 15 bases. This CDR3 has 15 residues. The DNA of the CDR3 is TGTGCCAGCAGTAAAACGGGGACACTAAATCAGCCCCAGCATTTT. Residues: CASSKTGTLNQPQHF.